A single sample is the source of the 10 T cell receptor beta chains below, sequenced in a study of T cell responses to AZD1222 COVID-19 vaccine. The data were produced by immunoSEQ multiplex PCR, yet TCRdb's version contains in-frame clones alone and is incomplete. Of approximately 82,000 clones listed, 85% to 95% were seen once; the top ten hold around 4.9%. The sample was peripheral blood, taken on day 0 of AZD1222 vaccination. The receptors derive from an adult in good health.

This chain uses TRBV5-1 with TRBJ1-1, with a possible D match to TRBD1 (5 bases). Per germline, CDR1 SGHRS and CDR2 YFSETQ. Trimming took off 0 bases at V and 3 bases at J, with 18 bases between the two ends. The CDR3 loop spans 17 amino acids. The CDR3 here is CASSLAAGRIGDTEAFF. For the CDR3, the DNA is TGCGCCAGCAGCTTGGCGGCAGGGCGTATTGGGGACACTGAAGCTTTCTTT.

The chain employs TRBV19 and TRBJ1-3; D gene ambiguous. V lost 5 bases, J lost 9 bases, and 5 bases lay in between. CDR1 LNHDA and CDR2 SQIVND come from the germline V gene (reference sequence). This CDR3 region has 10 residues. In DNA form, the CDR3 reads TGTGCCAGTAGTTCGACCACCATATATTTT. This sequence encodes CASSSTTIYF.

This rearrangement joins TRBV28 to TRBJ1-5; D is undetermined. Germline CDR1 MDHEN, CDR2 SYDVKM. Trimming pared 5 bases from V and 0 bases from J, leaving 14 bases between. The CDR3 is 16 amino acids. CDR3 in amino acids: CASSHGLPYSNQPQHF. CDR3 in DNA: TGTGCCAGCAGTCATGGACTCCCCTATAGCAATCAGCCCCAGCATTTT.

This clone was seen just once. This rearrangement joins TRBV5-5 to TRBJ2-5; D may be TRBD2 (7 bases). Germline V gene data show CDR1 as SGHKS and CDR2 as YYEKEE (reference sequence). V dropped 2 bases and J dropped 6 bases, with 14 bases sitting between them. CDR3 length: 14 residues. CDR3 sequence reads: CASSFGYGGQTQYF. CDR3 bases: TGTGCCAGCAGCTTCGGATACGGGGGGCAGACCCAGTACTTC.

The J gene is TRBJ1-2, the V gene TRBV5-1; TRBD1 matches 8 bases. Per the germline V gene, CDR1 is SGHRS and CDR2 is YFSETQ. Unmatched junction bases numbered 5, after V lost 4 bases and J lost 0 bases. The length of the CDR3 is 15 residues. As DNA, the CDR3 is TGCGCCAGCAGCGGGGGACAGGCGGCTAACTATGGCTACACCTTC. Amino acid sequence: CASSGGQAANYGYTF. Complete variable domain (other parts from reference TRBV5-1 and TRBJ1-2): KAGVTQTPRYLIKTRGQQVTLSCSPISGHRSVSWYQQTPGQGLQFLFEYFSETQRNKGNFPGRFSGRQFSNSRSEMNVSTLELGDSALYLCASSGGQAANYGYTFGSGTRLTVV.

This clone showed up just once. The chain links TRBV2 to TRBJ2-1; tentative D call: TRBD1 (5 bases). CDR1 and CDR2 from the germline V gene are SNHLY and FYNNEI. This CDR3 spans 14 amino acids. Trimming cost V 6 bases and J 0 bases, with 9 bases left between them. The CDR3 nucleotides are TGTGCCAGCAGAGGGGATTTCTCCTACAATGAGCAGTTCTTC. This sequence encodes CASRGDFSYNEQFF.

This chain uses TRBV5-1 with TRBJ2-2; D is possibly TRBD1 (6 bases). Germline V gives CDR1 SGHRS, CDR2 YFSETQ. V was clipped by 3 bases and J by 2 bases, with 17 bases between them. This CDR3 contains 17 residues. Written as DNA, the CDR3 is TGCGCCAGCAGCTATAGACAGGTATCCCAAAACACCGGGGAGCTGTTTTTT. Amino acid sequence: CASSYRQVSQNTGELFF.

The CDR3 nucleotides are TGTGCCAGCAGAGGGCAAGAGACCCAGTACTTC. Protein product: CASRGQETQYF. J is TRBJ2-5 and V is TRBV25-1; D not certain. CDR3 length equals 11 residues. V shed 6 bases and J shed 2 bases, with 4 bases lying between them. The germline V gene encodes CDR1 MGHDK and CDR2 SYGVNS.

The J gene is TRBJ1-4, the V gene TRBV18; D is undetermined. V was trimmed by 2 bases and J by 0 bases, leaving 7 bases between them. The germline CDR1 and CDR2 sequences are KGHSH and LQKENI. The CDR3 consists of 15 residues. Here the CDR3 DNA reads TGTGCCAGCTCACCAACCACAGCAACTAATGAAAAACTGTTTTTT. Its translation is CASSPTTATNEKLFF.

The genes are TRBV18 and TRBJ1-2; 10 bases agree with TRBD1. CDR1 and CDR2 from the germline V gene are KGHSH and LQKENI. V was pared by 3 bases and J by 7 bases, with 2 bases of the junction left unmatched. The CDR3 is 13 amino acids. CDR3 residues: CASSPDRGPGYTF. CDR3 bases: TGTGCCAGCTCACCCGACAGGGGGCCTGGCTACACCTTC.